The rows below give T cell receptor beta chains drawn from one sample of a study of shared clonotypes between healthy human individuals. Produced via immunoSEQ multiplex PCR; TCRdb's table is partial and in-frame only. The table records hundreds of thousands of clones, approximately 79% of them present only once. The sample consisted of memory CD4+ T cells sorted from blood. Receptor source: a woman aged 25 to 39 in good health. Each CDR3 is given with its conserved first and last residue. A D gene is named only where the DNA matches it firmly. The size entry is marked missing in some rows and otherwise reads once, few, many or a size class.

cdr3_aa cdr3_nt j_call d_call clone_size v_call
CASSISRYDQPQHF TGTGCCAGTAGTATATCCAGGTATGATCAGCCCCAGCATTTT TRBJ1-5 . . TRBV19
CASRVGLEVLEQYF TGTGCCAGCAGAGTTGGGTTAGAAGTCCTCGAGCAGTACTTC TRBJ2-7 . . TRBV6-1
CASSDEGGAGELFF TGTGCCAGCAGTGACGAGGGCGGTGCCGGGGAGCTGTTTTTT TRBJ2-2 . . TRBV6-4
CASIKGRTMNTEAFF TGTGCCAGTATAAAGGGGCGAACTATGAACACTGAAGCTTTCTTT TRBJ1-1 . . TRBV2
CASSPSGWGEQYF TGTGCCAGCTCACCATCGGGTTGGGGTGAGCAGTACTTC TRBJ2-7 . few TRBV18
CAIGGSSETYEQYF TGTGCCATCGGCGGCTCCTCGGAGACCTACGAGCAGTACTTC TRBJ2-7 . . TRBV10-3
CASPTSLSGNTIYF TGTGCCAGCCCGACATCACTCTCTGGAAACACCATATATTTT TRBJ1-3 . . TRBV11-2
CASRAGTGNPYEQYF TGTGCCAGCAGGGCCGGGACAGGGAACCCCTACGAGCAGTACTTC TRBJ2-7 TRBD1 . TRBV28
CASSGGEGRYEQYF TGTGCCAGCAGTGGGGGAGAGGGCAGGTACGAGCAGTACTTC TRBJ2-7 . . TRBV2
CATRRDPTYTEAFF TGTGCCACCCGCCGGGACCCAACTTACACTGAAGCTTTCTTT TRBJ1-1 . . TRBV7-8
CACGGRGTGELFF TGTGCCTGTGGCGGGAGGGGGACCGGGGAGCTGTTTTTT TRBJ2-2 TRBD2 . TRBV30
CASSEVAGVSYNEQFF TGTGCCAGTAGTGAAGTAGCGGGAGTCTCCTACAATGAGCAGTTCTTC TRBJ2-1 TRBD2 . TRBV19